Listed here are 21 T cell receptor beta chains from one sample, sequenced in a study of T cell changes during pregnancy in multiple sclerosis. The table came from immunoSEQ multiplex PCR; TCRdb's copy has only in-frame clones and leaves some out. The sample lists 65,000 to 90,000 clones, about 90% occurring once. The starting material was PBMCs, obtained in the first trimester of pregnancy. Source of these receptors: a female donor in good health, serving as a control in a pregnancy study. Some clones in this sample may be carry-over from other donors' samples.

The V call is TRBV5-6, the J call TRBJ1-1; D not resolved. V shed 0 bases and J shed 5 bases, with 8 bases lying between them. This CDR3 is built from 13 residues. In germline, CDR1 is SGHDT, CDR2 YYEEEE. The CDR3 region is CASSLVADTEAFF. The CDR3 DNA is TGTGCCAGCAGCTTGGTGGCAGATACTGAAGCTTTCTTT.

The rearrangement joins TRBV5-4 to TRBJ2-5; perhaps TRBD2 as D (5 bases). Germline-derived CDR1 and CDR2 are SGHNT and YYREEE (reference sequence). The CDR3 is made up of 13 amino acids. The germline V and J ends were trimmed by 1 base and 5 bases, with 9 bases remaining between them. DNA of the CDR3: TGTGCCAGCAGCTTGCCTTGGGAGGAGACCCAGTACTTC. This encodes CASSLPWEETQYF.

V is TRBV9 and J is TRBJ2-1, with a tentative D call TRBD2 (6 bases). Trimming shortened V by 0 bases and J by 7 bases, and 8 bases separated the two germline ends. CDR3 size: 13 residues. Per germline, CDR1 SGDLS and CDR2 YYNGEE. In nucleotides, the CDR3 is TGTGCCAGCAGCGTAGAGGCGGGAAATGAGCAGTTCTTC. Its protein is CASSVEAGNEQFF.

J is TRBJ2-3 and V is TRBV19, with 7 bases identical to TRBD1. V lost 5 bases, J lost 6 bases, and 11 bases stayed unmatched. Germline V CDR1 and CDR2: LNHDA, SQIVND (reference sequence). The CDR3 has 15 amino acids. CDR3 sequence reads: CASSPTTGPGDTQYF. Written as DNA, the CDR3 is TGTGCCAGTAGTCCTACGACAGGGCCGGGGGATACGCAGTATTTT.

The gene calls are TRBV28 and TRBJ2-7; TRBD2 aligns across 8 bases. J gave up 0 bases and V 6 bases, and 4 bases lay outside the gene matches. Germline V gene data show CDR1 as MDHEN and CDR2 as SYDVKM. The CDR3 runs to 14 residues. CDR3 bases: TGTGCCAGCAGCGCCACTAGCGGCTCCTACGAGCAGTACTTC. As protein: CASSATSGSYEQYF.

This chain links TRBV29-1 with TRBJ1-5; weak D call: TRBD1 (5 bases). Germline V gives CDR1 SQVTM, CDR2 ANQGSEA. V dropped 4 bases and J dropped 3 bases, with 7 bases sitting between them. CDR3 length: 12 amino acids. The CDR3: CSVGGANQPQHF. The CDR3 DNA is TGCAGCGTTGGCGGGGCCAATCAGCCCCAGCATTTT.

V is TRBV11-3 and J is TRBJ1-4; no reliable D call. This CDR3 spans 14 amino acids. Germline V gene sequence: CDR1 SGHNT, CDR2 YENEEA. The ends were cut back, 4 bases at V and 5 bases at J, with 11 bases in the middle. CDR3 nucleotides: TGTGCCAGCAGCTCAGGATTTCTAAATGAAAAACTGTTTTTT. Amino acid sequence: CASSSGFLNEKLFF.

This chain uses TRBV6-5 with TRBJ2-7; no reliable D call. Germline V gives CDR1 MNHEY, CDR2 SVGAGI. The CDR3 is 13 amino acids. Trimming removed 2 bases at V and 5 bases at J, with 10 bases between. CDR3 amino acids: CASSYGSWHEQYF. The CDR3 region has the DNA TGTGCCAGCAGTTACGGTTCGTGGCACGAGCAGTACTTC.

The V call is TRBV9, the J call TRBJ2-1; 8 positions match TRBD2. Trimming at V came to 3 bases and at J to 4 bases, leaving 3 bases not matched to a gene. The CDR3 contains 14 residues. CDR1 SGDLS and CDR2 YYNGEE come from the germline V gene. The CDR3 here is CASSGSGEYNEQFF. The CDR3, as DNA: TGTGCCAGCAGCGGTAGCGGGGAGTACAATGAGCAGTTCTTC.

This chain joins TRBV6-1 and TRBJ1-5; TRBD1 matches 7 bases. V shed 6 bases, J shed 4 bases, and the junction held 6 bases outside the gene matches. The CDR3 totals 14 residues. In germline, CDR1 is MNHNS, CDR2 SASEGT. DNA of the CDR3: TGTGCCAGCAGACCGGGACAGACAAATCAGCCCCAGCATTTT. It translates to CASRPGQTNQPQHF.

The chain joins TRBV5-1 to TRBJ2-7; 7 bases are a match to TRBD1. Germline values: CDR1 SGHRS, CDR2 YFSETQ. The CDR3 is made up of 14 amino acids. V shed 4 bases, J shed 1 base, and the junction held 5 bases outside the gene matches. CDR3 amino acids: CASSVQQGSYEQYF. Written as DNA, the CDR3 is TGCGCCAGCAGCGTTCAACAGGGGTCCTACGAGCAGTACTTC.

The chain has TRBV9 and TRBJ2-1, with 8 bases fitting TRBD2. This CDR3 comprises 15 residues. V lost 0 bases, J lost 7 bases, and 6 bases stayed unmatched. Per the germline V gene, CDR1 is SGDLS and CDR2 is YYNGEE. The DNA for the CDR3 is TGTGCCAGCAGCGTAGTAGCGGGGCGGGGGAATGAGCAGTTCTTC. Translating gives CASSVVAGRGNEQFF.

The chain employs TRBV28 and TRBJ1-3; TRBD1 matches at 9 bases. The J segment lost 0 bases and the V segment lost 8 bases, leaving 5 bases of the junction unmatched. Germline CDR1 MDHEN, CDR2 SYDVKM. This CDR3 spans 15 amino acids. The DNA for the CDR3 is TGTGCCAGCCGGGGACAGGGCCCCTCTGGAAACACCATATATTTT. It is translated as CASRGQGPSGNTIYF.

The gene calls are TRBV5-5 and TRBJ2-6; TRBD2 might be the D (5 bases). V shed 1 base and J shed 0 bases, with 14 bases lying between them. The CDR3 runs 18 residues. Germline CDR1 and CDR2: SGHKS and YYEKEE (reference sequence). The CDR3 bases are TGTGCCAGCAGCTTGTTCGGGATCCCGAGCTCTGGGGCCAACGTCCTGACTTTC. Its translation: CASSLFGIPSSGANVLTF.

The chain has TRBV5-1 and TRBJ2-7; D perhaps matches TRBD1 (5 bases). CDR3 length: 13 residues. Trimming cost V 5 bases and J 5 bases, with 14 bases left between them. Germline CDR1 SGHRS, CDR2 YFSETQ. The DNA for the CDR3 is TGCGCCAGCAGTACCTCTCTCAGGGACGAGCAGTACTTC. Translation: CASSTSLRDEQYF.

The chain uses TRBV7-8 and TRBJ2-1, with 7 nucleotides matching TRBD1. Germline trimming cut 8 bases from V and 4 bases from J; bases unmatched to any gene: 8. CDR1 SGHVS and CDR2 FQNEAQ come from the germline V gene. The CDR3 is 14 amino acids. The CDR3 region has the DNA TGTGCCAGCGGTACAGGGGCCGAATACAATGAGCAGTTCTTC. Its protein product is CASGTGAEYNEQFF.

The CDR3, as DNA: TGTGCCAGCTCCCGGGACTTTCAAGAGACCCAGTACTTC. It translates to CASSRDFQETQYF. The chain couples TRBV27 to TRBJ2-5; perhaps TRBD2 as D (6 bases). CDR1 is MNHEY, CDR2 SMNVEV, per germline (reference sequence). The CDR3 totals 13 residues. V was clipped by 8 bases and J by 2 bases, with 12 bases between them.

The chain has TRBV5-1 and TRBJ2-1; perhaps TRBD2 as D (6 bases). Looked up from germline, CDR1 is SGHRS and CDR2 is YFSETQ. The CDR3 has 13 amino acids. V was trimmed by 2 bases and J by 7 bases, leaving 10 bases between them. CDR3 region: CASSLLAPNEQFF. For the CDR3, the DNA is TGCGCCAGCAGCTTACTAGCACCAAATGAGCAGTTCTTC.

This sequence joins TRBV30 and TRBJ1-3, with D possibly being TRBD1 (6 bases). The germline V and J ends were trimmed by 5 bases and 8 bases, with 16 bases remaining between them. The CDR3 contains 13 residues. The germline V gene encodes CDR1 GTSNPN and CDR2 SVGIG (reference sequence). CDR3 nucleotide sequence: TGTGCCTGGGCCAAAACAGGGTGGGACACCATATATTTT. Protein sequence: CAWAKTGWDTIYF.

CDR3 nucleotide sequence: TGTGCCAGCAGCCTTACTAGCGGGAGGGAAAGAACAGATACGCAGTATTTT. Protein product: CASSLTSGRERTDTQYF. This chain links TRBV5-6 with TRBJ2-3; TRBD2 aligns across 13 bases. The CDR3 runs to 17 residues. With 4 bases clipped from V and 3 bases from J, the junction kept 8 bases outside the gene matches. Looked up from germline, CDR1 is SGHDT and CDR2 is YYEEEE. Using reference TRBV5-6 and TRBJ2-3 for the parts outside the CDR3, the full variable domain is DAGVTQSPTHLIKTRGQQVTLRCSPKSGHDTVSWYQQALGQGPQFIFQYYEEEERQRGNFPDRFSGHQFPNYSSELNVNALLLGDSALYLCASSLTSGRERTDTQYFGPGTRLTVL.

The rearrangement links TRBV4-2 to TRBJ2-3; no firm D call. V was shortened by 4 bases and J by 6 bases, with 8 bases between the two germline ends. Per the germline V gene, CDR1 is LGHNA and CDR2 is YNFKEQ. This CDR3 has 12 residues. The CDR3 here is CASSPRSDTQYF. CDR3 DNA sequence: TGTGCCAGCAGCCCTAGGTCTGATACGCAGTATTTT.